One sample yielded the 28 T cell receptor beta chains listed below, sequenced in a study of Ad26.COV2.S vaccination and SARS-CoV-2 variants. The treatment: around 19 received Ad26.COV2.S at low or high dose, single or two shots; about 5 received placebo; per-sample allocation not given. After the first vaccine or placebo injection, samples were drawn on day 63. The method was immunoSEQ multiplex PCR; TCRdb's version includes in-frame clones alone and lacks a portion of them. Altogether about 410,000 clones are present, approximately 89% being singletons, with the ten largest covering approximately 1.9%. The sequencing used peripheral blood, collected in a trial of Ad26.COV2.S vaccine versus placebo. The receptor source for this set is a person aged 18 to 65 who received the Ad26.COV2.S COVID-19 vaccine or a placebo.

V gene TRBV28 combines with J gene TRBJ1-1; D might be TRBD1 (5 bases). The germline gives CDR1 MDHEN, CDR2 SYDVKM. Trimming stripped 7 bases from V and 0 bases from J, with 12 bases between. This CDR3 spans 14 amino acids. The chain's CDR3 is CASTLLGVNTEAFF. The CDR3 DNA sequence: TGTGCCAGCACCCTTTTGGGGGTGAACACTGAAGCTTTCTTT. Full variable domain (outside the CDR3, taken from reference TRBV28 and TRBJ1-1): DVKVTQSSRYLVKRTGEKVFLECVQDMDHENMFWYRQDPGLGLRLIYFSYDVKMKEKGDIPEGYSVSREKKERFSLILESASTNQTSMYLCASTLLGVNTEAFFGQGTRLTVV.

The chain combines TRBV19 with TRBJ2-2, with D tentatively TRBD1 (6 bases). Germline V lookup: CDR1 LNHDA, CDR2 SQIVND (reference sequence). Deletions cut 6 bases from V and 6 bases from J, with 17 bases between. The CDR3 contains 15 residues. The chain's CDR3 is CASSETPGAAGELFF. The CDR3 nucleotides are TGTGCCAGTAGCGAGACCCCAGGGGCAGCCGGGGAGCTGTTTTTT.

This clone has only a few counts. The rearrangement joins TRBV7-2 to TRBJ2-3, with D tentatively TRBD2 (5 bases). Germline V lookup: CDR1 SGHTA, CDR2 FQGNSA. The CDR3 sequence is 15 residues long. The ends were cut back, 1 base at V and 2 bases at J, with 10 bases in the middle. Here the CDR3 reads CASSLVGEPTDTQYF. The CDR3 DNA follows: TGTGCCAGCAGCTTAGTTGGGGAGCCCACAGATACGCAGTATTTT.

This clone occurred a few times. As DNA, the CDR3 is TGTGCCAGCATGAGCCCGACAGTCTCGACCTACGAGCAGTACTTC. Its protein is CASMSPTVSTYEQYF. The V and J genes are TRBV28 and TRBJ2-7; D possibly corresponds to TRBD1 (5 bases). Germline V gene sequence: CDR1 MDHEN, CDR2 SYDVKM. The CDR3 spans 15 residues. The V gene lost 7 bases and the J gene lost 2 bases, with 18 bases spanning the gap.

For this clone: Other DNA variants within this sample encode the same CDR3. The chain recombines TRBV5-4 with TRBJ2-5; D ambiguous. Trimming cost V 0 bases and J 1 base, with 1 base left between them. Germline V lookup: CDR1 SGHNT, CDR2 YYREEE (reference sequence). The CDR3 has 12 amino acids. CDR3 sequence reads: CASSLGQETQYF. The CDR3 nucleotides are TGTGCCAGCAGCTTGGGCCAAGAGACCCAGTACTTC.

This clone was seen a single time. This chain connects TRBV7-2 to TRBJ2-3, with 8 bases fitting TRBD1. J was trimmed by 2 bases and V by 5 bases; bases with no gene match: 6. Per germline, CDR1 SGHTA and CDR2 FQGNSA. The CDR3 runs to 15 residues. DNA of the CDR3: TGTGCCAGCAGCCCACAGGGGGGACTCACAGATACGCAGTATTTT. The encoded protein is CASSPQGGLTDTQYF.

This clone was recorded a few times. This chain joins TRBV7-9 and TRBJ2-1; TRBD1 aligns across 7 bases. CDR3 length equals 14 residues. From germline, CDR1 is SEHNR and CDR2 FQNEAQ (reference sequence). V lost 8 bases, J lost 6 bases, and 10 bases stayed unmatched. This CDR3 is CASAATGSVNEQFF. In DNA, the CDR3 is TGTGCCAGCGCGGCGACAGGGTCCGTCAATGAGCAGTTCTTC.

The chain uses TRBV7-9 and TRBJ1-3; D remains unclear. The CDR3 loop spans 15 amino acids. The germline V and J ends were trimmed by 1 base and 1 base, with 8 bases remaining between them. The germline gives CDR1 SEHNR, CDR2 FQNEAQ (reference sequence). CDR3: CASSLGSGSGNTIYF. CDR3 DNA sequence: TGTGCCAGCAGCTTAGGGTCGGGGTCTGGAAACACCATATATTTT.

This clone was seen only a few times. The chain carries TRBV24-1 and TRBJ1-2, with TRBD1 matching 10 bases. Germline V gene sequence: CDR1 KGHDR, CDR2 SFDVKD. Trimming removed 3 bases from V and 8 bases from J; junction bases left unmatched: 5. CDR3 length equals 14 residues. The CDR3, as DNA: TGTGCCACCAGTGATCCCGGGACAGGGGAAGGCTACACCTTC. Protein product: CATSDPGTGEGYTF.

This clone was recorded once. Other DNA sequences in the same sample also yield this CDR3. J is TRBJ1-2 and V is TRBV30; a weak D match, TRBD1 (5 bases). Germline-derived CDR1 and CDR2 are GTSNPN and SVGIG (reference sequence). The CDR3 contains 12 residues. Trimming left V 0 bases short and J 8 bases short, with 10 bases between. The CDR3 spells CAWSVTGGGYTF. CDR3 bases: TGTGCCTGGAGTGTAACAGGTGGAGGCTACACCTTC.

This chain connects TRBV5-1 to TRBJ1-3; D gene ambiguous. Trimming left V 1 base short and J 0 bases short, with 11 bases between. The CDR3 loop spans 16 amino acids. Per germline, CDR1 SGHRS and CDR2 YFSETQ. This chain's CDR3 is CASSLSRANSGNTIYF. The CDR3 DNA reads TGCGCCAGCAGCTTGTCGAGGGCGAACTCTGGAAACACCATATATTTT.

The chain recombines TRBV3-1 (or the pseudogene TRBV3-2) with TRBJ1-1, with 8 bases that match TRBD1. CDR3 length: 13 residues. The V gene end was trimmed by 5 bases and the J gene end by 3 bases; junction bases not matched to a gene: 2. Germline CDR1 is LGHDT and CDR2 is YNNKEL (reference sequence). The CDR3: CASSKTGDTEAFF. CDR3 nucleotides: TGTGCCAGCAGCAAGACAGGGGACACTGAAGCTTTCTTT.

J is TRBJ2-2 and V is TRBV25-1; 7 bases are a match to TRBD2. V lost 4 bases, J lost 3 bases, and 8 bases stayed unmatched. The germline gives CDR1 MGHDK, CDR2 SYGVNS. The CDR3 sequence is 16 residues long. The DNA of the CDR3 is TGTGCCAGCAGTGGTCCGACTAGCAGGGACACCGGGGAGCTGTTTTTT. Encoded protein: CASSGPTSRDTGELFF.

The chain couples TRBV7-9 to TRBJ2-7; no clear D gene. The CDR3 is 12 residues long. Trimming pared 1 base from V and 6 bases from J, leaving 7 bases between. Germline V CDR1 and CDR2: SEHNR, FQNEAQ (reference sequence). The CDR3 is CASSLGYGEQYF. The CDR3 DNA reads TGTGCCAGCAGCTTAGGGTATGGCGAGCAGTACTTC.

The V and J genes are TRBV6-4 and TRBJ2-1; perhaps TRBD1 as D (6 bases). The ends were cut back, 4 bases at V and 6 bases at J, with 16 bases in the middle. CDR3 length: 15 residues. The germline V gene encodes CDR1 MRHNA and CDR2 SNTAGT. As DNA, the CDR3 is TGTGCCAGCAGTGCCCTAGGGGGAGATAGCAATGAGCAGTTCTTC. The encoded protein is CASSALGGDSNEQFF.

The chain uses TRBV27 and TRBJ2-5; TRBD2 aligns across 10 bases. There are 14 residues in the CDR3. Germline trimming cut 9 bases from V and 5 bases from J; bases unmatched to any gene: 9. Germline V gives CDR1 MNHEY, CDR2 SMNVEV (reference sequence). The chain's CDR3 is CASRASGSWETQYF. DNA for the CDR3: TGTGCCAGTCGGGCTAGCGGGAGCTGGGAGACCCAGTACTTC.

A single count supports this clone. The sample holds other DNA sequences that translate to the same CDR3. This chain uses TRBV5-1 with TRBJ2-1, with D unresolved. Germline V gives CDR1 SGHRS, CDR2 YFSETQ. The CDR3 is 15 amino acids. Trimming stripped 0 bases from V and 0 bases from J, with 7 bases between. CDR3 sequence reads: CASSLAPLSYNEQFF. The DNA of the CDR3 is TGCGCCAGCAGCTTGGCCCCGCTCTCCTACAATGAGCAGTTCTTC. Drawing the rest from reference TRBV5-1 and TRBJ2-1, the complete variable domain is KAGVTQTPRYLIKTRGQQVTLSCSPISGHRSVSWYQQTPGQGLQFLFEYFSETQRNKGNFPGRFSGRQFSNSRSEMNVSTLELGDSALYLCASSLAPLSYNEQFFGPGTRLTVL.

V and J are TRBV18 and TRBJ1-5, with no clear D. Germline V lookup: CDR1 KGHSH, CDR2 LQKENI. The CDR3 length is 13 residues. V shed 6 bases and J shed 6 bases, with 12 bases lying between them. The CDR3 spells CASSRDRTQPQHF. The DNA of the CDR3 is TGTGCCAGCTCCCGAGACCGAACTCAGCCCCAGCATTTT.

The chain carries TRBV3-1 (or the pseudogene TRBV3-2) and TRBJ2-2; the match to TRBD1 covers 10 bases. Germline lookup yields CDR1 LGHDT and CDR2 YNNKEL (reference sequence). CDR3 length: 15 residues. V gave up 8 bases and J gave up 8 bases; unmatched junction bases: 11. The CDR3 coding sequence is TGTGCCAGCCAAACCGGGACAGGGGTACCGGGGGAGCTGTTTTTT. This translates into CASQTGTGVPGELFF.

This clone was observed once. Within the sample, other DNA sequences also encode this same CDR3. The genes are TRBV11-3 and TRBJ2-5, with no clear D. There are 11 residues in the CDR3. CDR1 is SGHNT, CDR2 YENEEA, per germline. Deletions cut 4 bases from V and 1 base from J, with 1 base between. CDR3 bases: TGTGCCAGCAGCTCCCAAGAGACCCAGTACTTC. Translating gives CASSSQETQYF.

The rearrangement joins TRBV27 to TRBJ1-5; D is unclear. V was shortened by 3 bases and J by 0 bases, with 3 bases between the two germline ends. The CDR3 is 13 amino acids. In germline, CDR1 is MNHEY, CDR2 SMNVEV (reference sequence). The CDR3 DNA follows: TGTGCCAGCAGTTTTAATAGCAATCAGCCCCAGCATTTT. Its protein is CASSFNSNQPQHF.

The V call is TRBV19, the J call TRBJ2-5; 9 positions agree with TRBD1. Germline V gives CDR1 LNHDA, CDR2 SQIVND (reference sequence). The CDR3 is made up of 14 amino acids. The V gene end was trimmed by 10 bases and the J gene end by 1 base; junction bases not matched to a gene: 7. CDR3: CATRDRVSQETQYF. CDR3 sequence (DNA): TGTGCCACTCGGGACAGGGTGAGCCAAGAGACCCAGTACTTC.

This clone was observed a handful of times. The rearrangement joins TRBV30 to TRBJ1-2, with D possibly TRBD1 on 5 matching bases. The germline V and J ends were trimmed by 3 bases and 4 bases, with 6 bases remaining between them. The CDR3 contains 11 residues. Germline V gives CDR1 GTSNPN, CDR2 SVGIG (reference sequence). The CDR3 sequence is CAWRQAYGYTF. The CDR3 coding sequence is TGTGCCTGGAGACAGGCCTATGGCTACACCTTC.

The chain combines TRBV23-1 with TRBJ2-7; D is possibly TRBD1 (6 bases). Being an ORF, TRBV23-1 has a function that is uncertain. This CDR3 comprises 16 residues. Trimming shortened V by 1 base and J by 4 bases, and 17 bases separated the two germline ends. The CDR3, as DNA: TGCGCCAGCAGTCAATATGCCGGACAGCAAAATTACGAGCAGTACTTC. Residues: CASSQYAGQQNYEQYF.

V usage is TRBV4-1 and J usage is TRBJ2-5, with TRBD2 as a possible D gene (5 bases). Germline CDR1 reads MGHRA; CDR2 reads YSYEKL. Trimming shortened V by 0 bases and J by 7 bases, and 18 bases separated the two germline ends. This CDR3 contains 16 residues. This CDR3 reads CASSQDLFEVRGTQYF. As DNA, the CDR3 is TGCGCCAGCAGCCAAGATCTATTTGAGGTCCGGGGGACCCAGTACTTC.

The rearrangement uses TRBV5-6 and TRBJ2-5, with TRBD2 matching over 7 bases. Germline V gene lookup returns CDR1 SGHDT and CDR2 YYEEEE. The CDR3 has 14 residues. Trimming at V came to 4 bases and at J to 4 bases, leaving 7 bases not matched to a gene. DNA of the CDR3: TGTGCCAGCAGCAAGGCTAGCGGTAGAGAGACCCAGTACTTC. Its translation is CASSKASGRETQYF.

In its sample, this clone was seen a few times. The CDR3 here is CASSYGTDTGELFF. In nucleotides, the CDR3 is TGTGCCAGCAGTTACGGGACAGACACCGGGGAGCTGTTTTTT. The chain links TRBV6-6 to TRBJ2-2; 7 nucleotides match TRBD1. The CDR3 covers 14 residues. Per the germline V gene, CDR1 is MNHNY and CDR2 is SVGAGI (reference sequence). Losses at the gene ends were 2 bases for V and 3 bases for J; bases not matched to a gene: 0.

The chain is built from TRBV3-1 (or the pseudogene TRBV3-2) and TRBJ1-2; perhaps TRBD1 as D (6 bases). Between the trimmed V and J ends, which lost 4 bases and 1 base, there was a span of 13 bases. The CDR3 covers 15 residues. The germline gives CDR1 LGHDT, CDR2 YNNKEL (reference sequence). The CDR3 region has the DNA TGTGCCAGCAGCCTAAGAGGCAGGGGTAACTATGGCTACACCTTC. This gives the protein CASSLRGRGNYGYTF.